This T cell receptor beta chain was found in a study of beta chain features in type 1 diabetes. Findings and limits, study-wide: Patients showed naive, central memory and Treg TCRB repertoires that appeared more similar than those of healthy donors.

This CDR3 is 13 amino acids long. Germline V gene lookup returns CDR1 SGHTA and CDR2 FQGTGA. V was pared by 4 bases and J by 7 bases, with 11 bases between. Expressed TCRB transcripts were sequenced after all isolated RNA was converted to cDNA. Clones were read by immunoSEQ multiplex PCR, and TCRdb kept only the in-frame ones, dropping some. The sample lists hundreds of thousands of clones; roughly 11% were seen once. The sample holds a few counts of this clone. The antigen is not known. This sequence originates from a woman aged 25 to 39 in good health. What was sequenced was naive CD4+ T cells from blood. V usage is TRBV7-3 and J usage is TRBJ2-1; D perhaps matches TRBD2 (6 bases). CDR3 sequence reads: CASSYGRGNEQFF. For the CDR3, the DNA is TGTGCCAGCAGCTACGGGAGAGGGAATGAGCAGTTCTTC.